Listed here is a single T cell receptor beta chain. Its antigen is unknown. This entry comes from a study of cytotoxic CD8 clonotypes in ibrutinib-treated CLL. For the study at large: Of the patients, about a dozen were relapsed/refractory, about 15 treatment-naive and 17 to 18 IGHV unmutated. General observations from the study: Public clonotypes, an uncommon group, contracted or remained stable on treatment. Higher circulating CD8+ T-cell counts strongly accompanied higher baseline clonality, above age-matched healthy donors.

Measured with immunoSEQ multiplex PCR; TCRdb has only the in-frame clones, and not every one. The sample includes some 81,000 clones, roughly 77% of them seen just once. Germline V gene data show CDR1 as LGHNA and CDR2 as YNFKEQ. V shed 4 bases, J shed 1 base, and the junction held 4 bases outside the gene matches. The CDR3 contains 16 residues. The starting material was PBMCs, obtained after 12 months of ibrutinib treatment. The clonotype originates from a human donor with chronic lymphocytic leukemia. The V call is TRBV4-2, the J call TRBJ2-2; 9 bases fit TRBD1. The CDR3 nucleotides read TGTGCCAGCAGCCCCTCGGGACAGGGGAACACCGGGGAGCTGTTTTTT. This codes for CASSPSGQGNTGELFF.